The clone carrying this T cell receptor (beta chain) was seen a handful of times. TCRdb called the 5' RACE reads again in MiXCR, with one record for every CDR3 protein. In the table there are fewer than 500,000 distinct CDR3 sequences, about 24% of which are singletons. Germline CDR1 is DFQATT and CDR2 is SNEGSKA (reference sequence). The CDR3 loop spans 14 amino acids. V shed 4 bases, J shed 2 bases, and the junction held 5 bases outside the gene matches. This entry is derived from a study of identical twins. These data also formed part of another study, on T cells expressing NK-cell markers. As reported in that work: The study found dominant NKG2C+ clonotypes at about 1.0-8% of CD8+ T cells in roughly six donors. These clonotypes also led the CD3+CD56-NKG2C+ fraction in four donors.

This sequence was found in a woman in her late teens or twenties in good health. V gene TRBV20-1 combines with J gene TRBJ2-7, with 10 bases lining up with TRBD2. Source material: CD4+ T cells sorted from blood. This chain's CDR3 is CSAIGLADPYEQYF. The DNA of the CDR3 is TGCAGTGCTATTGGACTAGCGGATCCCTACGAGCAGTACTTC.